The rows below give T cell receptor beta chains drawn from one sample of a study of blood T cells in healthy people across ages. TCRdb independently ran MiXCR on the 5' RACE reads; one entry per CDR3 protein. The sample carries about 690,000 distinct CDR3 sequences, around 43% recorded once. The sequencing sample was made of blood. These receptors came from a man older than 75 in good health. CDR3s include the opening cysteine and the closing phenylalanine or tryptophan. D genes are given only for firm matches. Size values are once, few and many counts, or a class for expanded clones, and some rows have none.

d_gene: TRBD1
abundance: few
j_gene: TRBJ1-2
v_gene: TRBV18
CDR3aa: CASSRDRPSNYGYTF
CDR3nt: TGTGCCAGCTCACGGGACAGGCCGTCTAACTATGGCTACACCTTC

d_gene: NA
abundance: NA
j_gene: TRBJ1-2
v_gene: TRBV20-1
CDR3aa: CSGGSNYGYTF
CDR3nt: TGCAGTGGGGGGTCTAACTATGGCTACACCTTC

d_gene: NA
abundance: few
j_gene: TRBJ1-6
v_gene: TRBV4-2
CDR3aa: CASSQELRGSYNSPLHF
CDR3nt: TGTGCCAGCAGCCAAGAATTGAGGGGCAGCTATAATTCACCCCTCCACTTT

d_gene: NA
abundance: many
j_gene: TRBJ2-6
v_gene: TRBV5-1
CDR3aa: CASSLAVGANVLTF
CDR3nt: TGCGCCAGCAGCTTGGCTGTGGGGGCCAACGTCCTGACTTTC

d_gene: TRBD1
abundance: many
j_gene: TRBJ1-1
v_gene: TRBV29-1
CDR3aa: CSGDRGNTEAFF
CDR3nt: TGCAGCGGGGACAGGGGGAACACTGAAGCTTTCTTT

d_gene: NA
abundance: NA
j_gene: TRBJ2-3
v_gene: TRBV18
CDR3aa: CASSPPNESRGTTDTQYF
CDR3nt: TGTGCCAGCTCACCACCAAATGAATCGAGGGGTACCACAGATACGCAGTATTTT

d_gene: NA
abundance: NA
j_gene: TRBJ2-7
v_gene: TRBV12-3/TRBV12-4
CDR3aa: CASTTSRGSSYEQYF
CDR3nt: TGTGCCAGCACAACCTCTCGGGGAAGCTCCTACGAGCAGTACTTC

d_gene: TRBD1
abundance: NA
j_gene: TRBJ2-5
v_gene: TRBV28
CDR3aa: CASRRQGTEETQYF
CDR3nt: TGTGCCAGCAGAAGACAGGGGACGGAAGAGACCCAGTACTTC

d_gene: NA
abundance: once
j_gene: TRBJ1-2
v_gene: TRBV18
CDR3aa: CASSPSGTEYGYTF
CDR3nt: TGTGCCAGCTCACCCTCCGGGACGGAATATGGCTACACCTTC

d_gene: NA
abundance: few
j_gene: TRBJ1-2
v_gene: TRBV20-1
CDR3aa: CSANPSRVYGYTF
CDR3nt: TGCAGTGCTAACCCGAGCAGGGTCTATGGCTACACCTTC

d_gene: NA
abundance: once
j_gene: TRBJ1-6
v_gene: TRBV5-4
CDR3aa: CASGLETANSPLHF
CDR3nt: TGTGCCAGCGGCTTGGAGACTGCTAATTCACCCCTCCACTTT

d_gene: NA
abundance: many
j_gene: TRBJ2-6
v_gene: TRBV6-2/TRBV6-3
CDR3aa: CASSYSGGGANVLTF
CDR3nt: TGTGCCAGCAGTTACTCGGGGGGTGGGGCCAACGTCCTGACTTTC

d_gene: NA
abundance: NA
j_gene: TRBJ2-2
v_gene: TRBV5-4
CDR3aa: CASSLEGGTGTGELFF
CDR3nt: TGTGCCAGCAGCTTGGAGGGGGGAACCGGCACCGGGGAGCTGTTTTTT

d_gene: NA
abundance: few
j_gene: TRBJ1-1
v_gene: TRBV20-1
CDR3aa: CSARVDRMNTEAFF
CDR3nt: TGCAGTGCTAGAGTTGACCGGATGAACACTGAAGCTTTCTTT

d_gene: TRBD1
abundance: few
j_gene: TRBJ2-7
v_gene: TRBV7-2
CDR3aa: CASSLTGTGQREQYF
CDR3nt: TGTGCCAGCAGCCTAACCGGGACAGGGCAGCGCGAGCAGTACTTC

d_gene: TRBD2
abundance: NA
j_gene: TRBJ2-1
v_gene: TRBV18
CDR3aa: CASSLGTTPEQFF
CDR3nt: TGTGCCAGCTCACTGGGGACTACCCCTGAGCAGTTCTTC

d_gene: NA
abundance: NA
j_gene: TRBJ2-7
v_gene: TRBV9
CDR3aa: CASSVGGRGSYEQYF
CDR3nt: TGTGCCAGCAGCGTAGGGGGCAGGGGCTCCTACGAGCAGTACTTC

d_gene: TRBD2
abundance: NA
j_gene: TRBJ2-7
v_gene: TRBV3-1
CDR3aa: CASGRGEAYEQYF
CDR3nt: TGTGCCAGCGGCCGGGGGGAGGCATACGAGCAGTACTTC

d_gene: NA
abundance: few
j_gene: TRBJ2-7
v_gene: TRBV20-1
CDR3aa: CSARDHGNSGPPYEQYF
CDR3nt: TGCAGTGCTAGAGATCATGGGAATAGCGGCCCTCCCTACGAGCAGTACTTC

d_gene: TRBD1
abundance: NA
j_gene: TRBJ1-2
v_gene: TRBV6-1
CDR3aa: CASSEAATGDHGYTF
CDR3nt: TGTGCCAGCAGTGAAGCGGCTACAGGGGACCATGGCTACACCTTC

d_gene: NA
abundance: NA
j_gene: TRBJ1-2
v_gene: TRBV5-4
CDR3aa: CASSLAFDSGSYGYTF
CDR3nt: TGTGCCAGCAGCTTGGCCTTCGACTCAGGGAGCTATGGCTACACCTTC

d_gene: NA
abundance: once
j_gene: TRBJ1-4
v_gene: TRBV3-1
CDR3aa: CASSYIRANNEKLFF
CDR3nt: TGTGCCAGCAGCTACATCAGGGCAAATAATGAAAAACTGTTTTTT

d_gene: NA
abundance: NA
j_gene: TRBJ1-1
v_gene: TRBV28
CDR3aa: CASSSPGLVTEAFF
CDR3nt: TGTGCCAGCAGTTCCCCAGGGTTGGTCACTGAAGCTTTCTTT

d_gene: NA
abundance: NA
j_gene: TRBJ2-5
v_gene: TRBV4-2
CDR3aa: CASSQIPGETQYF
CDR3nt: TGTGCCAGCAGCCAAATACCTGGGGAGACCCAGTACTTC

d_gene: NA
abundance: NA
j_gene: TRBJ2-3
v_gene: TRBV24-1
CDR3aa: CATSDATSLGADTQYF
CDR3nt: TGTGCCACCAGTGATGCGACTAGTCTGGGCGCAGATACGCAGTATTTT

d_gene: NA
abundance: NA
j_gene: TRBJ1-1
v_gene: TRBV20-1
CDR3aa: CSAQEGSSKTEAFF
CDR3nt: TGCAGTGCTCAAGAAGGCTCATCGAAAACTGAAGCTTTCTTT

d_gene: NA
abundance: NA
j_gene: TRBJ2-1
v_gene: TRBV3-1
CDR3aa: CASSQVLEFGNEQFF
CDR3nt: TGTGCCAGCAGCCAAGTACTAGAGTTCGGCAATGAGCAGTTCTTC

d_gene: NA
abundance: NA
j_gene: TRBJ1-2
v_gene: TRBV3-1
CDR3aa: CASSQIGADNYGYTF
CDR3nt: TGTGCCAGCAGCCAGATCGGGGCAGACAATTATGGCTACACCTTC

d_gene: NA
abundance: few
j_gene: TRBJ1-2
v_gene: TRBV20-1
CDR3aa: CSARDRAGSNYGYTF
CDR3nt: TGCAGTGCTAGAGATAGGGCAGGTTCTAACTATGGCTACACCTTC

d_gene: TRBD2
abundance: NA
j_gene: TRBJ2-5
v_gene: TRBV5-1
CDR3aa: CASSLRPAGEETQYF
CDR3nt: TGCGCCAGCAGCTTGCGGCCAGCGGGGGAGGAGACCCAGTACTTC

d_gene: NA
abundance: NA
j_gene: TRBJ2-7
v_gene: TRBV20-1
CDR3aa: CSASSRGDEQYF
CDR3nt: TGCAGTGCTAGTTCCAGGGGCGACGAGCAGTACTTC

d_gene: NA
abundance: NA
j_gene: TRBJ1-2
v_gene: TRBV3-1
CDR3aa: CASSQLSNLDGYTF
CDR3nt: TGTGCCAGCAGCCAACTCTCTAACCTCGATGGCTACACCTTC

d_gene: NA
abundance: many
j_gene: TRBJ2-3
v_gene: TRBV6-1
CDR3aa: CASSEGWRGRTDTQYF
CDR3nt: TGTGCCAGCAGTGAAGGCTGGCGGGGGCGCACAGATACGCAGTATTTT

d_gene: NA
abundance: once
j_gene: TRBJ2-6
v_gene: TRBV6-1
CDR3aa: CASGKEGRLFGKASGANVLTF
CDR3nt: TGTGCCAGCGGAAAAGAGGGTAGGCTGTTCGGCAAGGCCTCTGGGGCCAACGTCCTGACTTTC

d_gene: NA
abundance: few
j_gene: TRBJ2-1
v_gene: TRBV5-1
CDR3aa: CASSRWGEGGEQFF
CDR3nt: TGCGCCAGCAGCCGCTGGGGGGAAGGTGGTGAGCAGTTCTTC

d_gene: TRBD1
abundance: NA
j_gene: TRBJ2-7
v_gene: TRBV20-1
CDR3aa: CSARQGANSYEQYF
CDR3nt: TGCAGTGCTAGACAGGGGGCTAACTCCTACGAGCAGTACTTC

d_gene: TRBD2
abundance: few
j_gene: TRBJ2-7
v_gene: TRBV6-6
CDR3aa: CASRPGTTLSYEQYF
CDR3nt: TGTGCCAGCAGGCCCGGGACTACCCTATCCTACGAGCAGTACTTC

d_gene: NA
abundance: few
j_gene: TRBJ2-5
v_gene: TRBV6-2/TRBV6-3
CDR3aa: CASSKQGVTVQETQYF
CDR3nt: TGTGCCAGCAGTAAACAGGGTGTAACCGTCCAAGAGACCCAGTACTTC

d_gene: NA
abundance: NA
j_gene: TRBJ2-5
v_gene: TRBV29-1
CDR3aa: CSSYPQATLGETQYF
CDR3nt: TGCAGCTCCTACCCCCAAGCCACGCTCGGAGAGACCCAGTACTTC

d_gene: TRBD2
abundance: NA
j_gene: TRBJ2-7
v_gene: TRBV10-2
CDR3aa: CASLSREVSYEQYF
CDR3nt: TGCGCCAGCCTTTCGCGGGAGGTCAGCTACGAGCAGTACTTC

d_gene: NA
abundance: few
j_gene: TRBJ2-3
v_gene: TRBV7-7
CDR3aa: CASSQGSETDTQYF
CDR3nt: TGTGCCAGCAGCCAGGGGTCGGAGACAGATACGCAGTATTTT

d_gene: TRBD2
abundance: NA
j_gene: TRBJ2-7
v_gene: TRBV20-1
CDR3aa: CSARDFPREGYEQYF
CDR3nt: TGCAGTGCTAGGGACTTCCCCCGGGAGGGCTACGAGCAGTACTTC

d_gene: TRBD1
abundance: few
j_gene: TRBJ2-7
v_gene: TRBV6-2/TRBV6-3
CDR3aa: CASSRRTGSYEQYF
CDR3nt: TGTGCCAGCAGCCGCCGGACAGGGTCCTACGAGCAGTACTTC

d_gene: NA
abundance: once
j_gene: TRBJ2-2
v_gene: TRBV20-1
CDR3aa: CSAALTAGANTGELFF
CDR3nt: TGCAGTGCGGCTCTTACGGCAGGGGCGAACACCGGGGAGCTGTTTTTT

d_gene: NA
abundance: few
j_gene: TRBJ1-1
v_gene: TRBV5-1
CDR3aa: CASSLWGTEADTEAFF
CDR3nt: TGCGCCAGCAGCTTGTGGGGAACAGAGGCGGACACTGAAGCTTTCTTT

d_gene: TRBD2
abundance: many
j_gene: TRBJ2-3
v_gene: TRBV20-1
CDR3aa: CSATKTSGGDPSTDTQYF
CDR3nt: TGCAGTGCTACTAAAACTAGCGGGGGGGACCCTAGCACAGATACGCAGTATTTT

d_gene: NA
abundance: NA
j_gene: TRBJ2-7
v_gene: TRBV2
CDR3aa: CASTKLPSDTTYEQYF
CDR3nt: TGTGCCAGCACCAAACTCCCTAGCGACACAACCTACGAGCAGTACTTC

d_gene: TRBD2
abundance: NA
j_gene: TRBJ2-5
v_gene: TRBV12-3/TRBV12-4
CDR3aa: CASSASGLFMGAQYF
CDR3nt: TGTGCCAGCAGCGCTAGCGGCCTATTTATGGGGGCCCAGTACTTC

d_gene: NA
abundance: NA
j_gene: TRBJ1-2
v_gene: TRBV10-1
CDR3aa: CASSESRIYGYTF
CDR3nt: TGCGCCAGCAGTGAGTCCAGGATCTATGGCTACACCTTC

d_gene: NA
abundance: few
j_gene: TRBJ2-7
v_gene: TRBV21-1
CDR3aa: CASSTSPRVVYEQYF
CDR3nt: TGTGCCAGCAGCACCTCGCCCAGGGTCGTCTACGAGCAGTACTTC

d_gene: NA
abundance: NA
j_gene: TRBJ1-2
v_gene: TRBV6-5
CDR3aa: CASSYLTRGGSGYTF
CDR3nt: TGTGCCAGCAGTTACTTAACCCGGGGAGGGAGCGGCTACACCTTC

d_gene: TRBD2
abundance: NA
j_gene: TRBJ2-5
v_gene: TRBV11-2
CDR3aa: CASGYSGSGETQYF
CDR3nt: TGTGCCAGCGGCTATAGCGGGAGTGGAGAGACCCAGTACTTC

d_gene: NA
abundance: many
j_gene: TRBJ2-5
v_gene: TRBV10-3
CDR3aa: CAISESETQYF
CDR3nt: TGTGCCATCAGTGAGTCTGAGACCCAGTACTTC

d_gene: NA
abundance: NA
j_gene: TRBJ1-5
v_gene: TRBV4-1
CDR3aa: CASSQGTVSNQPQHF
CDR3nt: TGCGCCAGCAGCCAAGGGACTGTTAGCAATCAGCCCCAGCATTTT

d_gene: TRBD2
abundance: few
j_gene: TRBJ2-5
v_gene: TRBV5-1
CDR3aa: CASIAGQGLAGEETQYF
CDR3nt: TGCGCCAGCATCGCCGGACAGGGACTAGCGGGGGAAGAGACCCAGTACTTC

d_gene: TRBD1
abundance: NA
j_gene: TRBJ1-1
v_gene: TRBV4-1
CDR3aa: CASSQPGQEIMNTEAFF
CDR3nt: TGCGCCAGCAGCCAACCGGGACAGGAGATTATGAACACTGAAGCTTTCTTT

d_gene: NA
abundance: NA
j_gene: TRBJ2-7
v_gene: TRBV6-2/TRBV6-3
CDR3aa: CATSRQIYEQYF
CDR3nt: TGTGCCACCTCTCGACAGATCTACGAGCAGTACTTC

d_gene: NA
abundance: once
j_gene: TRBJ2-1
v_gene: TRBV6-2/TRBV6-3
CDR3aa: CASSYGGPNYNEQFF
CDR3nt: TGTGCCAGCAGTTATGGGGGGCCCAACTACAATGAGCAGTTCTTC

d_gene: NA
abundance: NA
j_gene: TRBJ2-1
v_gene: TRBV4-1
CDR3aa: CASSRTLIGHQETQFF
CDR3nt: TGCGCCAGCAGCCGGACGCTTATAGGCCACCAAGAGACCCAGTTCTTC